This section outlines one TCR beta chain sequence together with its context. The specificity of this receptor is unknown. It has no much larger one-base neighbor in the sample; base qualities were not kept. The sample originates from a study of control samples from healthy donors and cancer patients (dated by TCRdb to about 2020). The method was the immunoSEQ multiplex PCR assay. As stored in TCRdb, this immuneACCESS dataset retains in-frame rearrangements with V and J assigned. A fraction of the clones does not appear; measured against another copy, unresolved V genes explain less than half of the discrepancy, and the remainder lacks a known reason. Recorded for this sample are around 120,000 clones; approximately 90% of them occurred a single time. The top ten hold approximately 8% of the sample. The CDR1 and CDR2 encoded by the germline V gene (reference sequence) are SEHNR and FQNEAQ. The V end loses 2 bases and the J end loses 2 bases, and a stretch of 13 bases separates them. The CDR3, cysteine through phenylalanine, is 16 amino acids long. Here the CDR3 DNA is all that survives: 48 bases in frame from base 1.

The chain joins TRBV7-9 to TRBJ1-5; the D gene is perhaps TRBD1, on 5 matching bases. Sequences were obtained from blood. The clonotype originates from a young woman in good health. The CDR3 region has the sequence CASSLWEGNGNQPQHF. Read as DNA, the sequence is TGTGCCAGCAGCTTATGGGAGGGGAACGGCAATCAGCCCCAGCATTTT.